Listed below are T cell receptor beta chains from one sample, sequenced in a study of tissue T cells after allogeneic stem cell transplantation. TCRdb's copy holds only in-frame clones and misses some; the assay was immunoSEQ multiplex PCR. The data show approximately 3,000 clones, with 55% to 65% seen just once and roughly 20% held by the top ten. The material was duodenal tissue, obtained at autopsy. These receptor sequences come from a male patient aged 60 or over with steroid-refractory graft-versus-host disease after an allogeneic stem cell transplant. Some T cells may be graft donor cells. Both conserved end residues are part of each CDR3. Each record gives: D gene, clone size, V gene, CDR3 protein. D genes are given only for firm matches. Not every row has a clone size; where given, it reads once, few, many or a size class.

d_call: NA
clone_size: few
v_call: TRBV5-1
cdr3_aa: CASSRQGGEQFF

d_call: NA
clone_size: large
v_call: TRBV7-8
cdr3_aa: CASSSRQISPLHF

d_call: NA
clone_size: NA
v_call: TRBV2
cdr3_aa: CASSEGGGAVDEKLFF

d_call: NA
clone_size: NA
v_call: TRBV12-3/TRBV12-4
cdr3_aa: CASSSNSYEQYF

d_call: NA
clone_size: NA
v_call: TRBV5-6
cdr3_aa: CASSLSKSAQETQYF

d_call: NA
clone_size: NA
v_call: TRBV5-5
cdr3_aa: CASSLFGMEETQYF

d_call: NA
clone_size: NA
v_call: TRBV21-1
cdr3_aa: CASSSRPGTLKDMNTEAFF

d_call: NA
clone_size: NA
v_call: TRBV1
cdr3_aa: CTSSPLRYLALSKETQYF

d_call: NA
clone_size: NA
v_call: TRBV3-1/TRBV3-2
cdr3_aa: CASSHTGTVNSPLHF

d_call: TRBD2
clone_size: NA
v_call: TRBV7-2
cdr3_aa: CASTPGGSYNEQFF

d_call: NA
clone_size: NA
v_call: TRBV7-9
cdr3_aa: CASSLGPSPLHF

d_call: NA
clone_size: few
v_call: TRBV15
cdr3_aa: CATSRGPDRFNYGYTF

d_call: TRBD2
clone_size: NA
v_call: TRBV7-2
cdr3_aa: CASSLTSGGAFHSTDTQYF

d_call: NA
clone_size: large
v_call: TRBV5-6
cdr3_aa: CASSFPRGGINEQFF